A single sample is the source of the 32 T cell receptor beta chains below, sequenced in a study of shared clonotypes between healthy human individuals. In the naive CD8 group, cells lacked CD45RO and were positively selected for CCR7, so terminally differentiated effector memory CD45RA+ cells were left out. Only in-frame clones appear in the TCRdb table, and some are missing; sequencing was by immunoSEQ multiplex PCR. The data hold over 750,000 clones, with approximately 97% observed a single time. The sample comprised naive CD8+ T cells sorted from blood. The receptors shown here come from a man younger than 45 in good health.

With respect to this clone: Different DNA sequences within this sample yield the same CDR3. V is TRBV6-5 and J is TRBJ2-2; D is unresolved. Germline V gene lookup returns CDR1 MNHEY and CDR2 SVGAGI. The CDR3 loop spans 14 amino acids. The V gene lost 0 bases and the J gene lost 1 base, with 3 bases spanning the gap. The CDR3 protein is CASSYSGNTGELFF. CDR3 in DNA: TGTGCCAGCAGTTACTCAGGGAACACCGGGGAGCTGTTTTTT.

The V call is TRBV7-7, the J call TRBJ2-7, with 10 bases that match TRBD2. This CDR3 region has 15 residues. In germline, CDR1 is SSHAT, CDR2 FNYEAQ (reference sequence). V lost 5 bases and J lost 1; bases outside the gene matches: 5. CDR3 sequence: CASSPGTSASYEQYF. CDR3 DNA sequence: TGTGCCAGCAGCCCCGGGACTAGCGCTTCCTACGAGCAGTACTTC.

This sequence joins TRBV7-9 and TRBJ2-1; 11 nucleotides align to TRBD1. The CDR3 sequence is 16 residues long. V lost 7 bases to trimming and J lost 4 bases; unmatched junction nucleotides: 9. Germline loops: CDR1 SEHNR, CDR2 FQNEAQ (reference sequence). The CDR3 DNA reads TGTGCCAGCAACCAAAGGACAGGGGGCAATTACAATGAGCAGTTCTTC. Its translation: CASNQRTGGNYNEQFF.

The J gene is TRBJ2-7, the V gene TRBV7-9; D may correspond to TRBD1 or TRBD2 (5 bases each). V lost 1 base, J lost 5 bases, and 24 bases lay in between. The V gene's germline CDR1 is SEHNR and CDR2 FQNEAQ (reference sequence). This CDR3 has 18 amino acids. The DNA for the CDR3 is TGTGCCAGCAGCTTAGTATCCGGGACCCACTCCCTGGCTCACGAGCAGTACTTC. The encoded protein is CASSLVSGTHSLAHEQYF.

V usage is TRBV29-1 and J usage is TRBJ2-6; 9 bases agree with TRBD1. V shed 0 bases, J shed 2 bases, and the junction held 11 bases outside the gene matches. Germline CDR1 reads SQVTM; CDR2 reads ANQGSEA. The CDR3 covers 19 residues. In DNA form, the CDR3 reads TGCAGCGTTGAAGAGGAAGGGACAGGGTTCAATCCTGGGGCCAACGTCCTGACTTTC. Translation: CSVEEEGTGFNPGANVLTF.

This clone was observed a handful of times. The CDR3 spells CASSFQDRNTEAFF. The CDR3 DNA sequence: TGTGCCAGCAGCTTTCAAGACAGGAACACTGAAGCTTTCTTT. The chain carries TRBV5-4 and TRBJ1-1; a weak D match, TRBD1 (5 bases). The CDR3 contains 14 residues. The V and J ends lost 2 bases and 1 base respectively, with 9 bases between them. Germline CDR1 reads SGHNT; CDR2 reads YYREEE (reference sequence).

The CDR3 DNA reads as TGCGCCAGCAGTCAATCGCGGCTCCCCCTTGGGGAGACCCAGTACTTC. It specifies CASSQSRLPLGETQYF. The V call is TRBV23-1, the J call TRBJ2-5; D is uncertain. TRBV23-1 is treated as an ORF (open reading frame) with a function not yet certain. The CDR3 is made up of 16 amino acids. V lost 0 bases and J 5 bases, leaving 16 bases between the germline ends.

The rearrangement joins TRBV7-3 to TRBJ2-3; 7 positions agree with TRBD2. V shed 1 base, J shed 4 bases, and the junction held 8 bases outside the gene matches. The germline V gene has CDR1 SGHTA and CDR2 FQGTGA. CDR3 size: 16 residues. The CDR3 sequence is CASSLIGLAEADTQYF. The CDR3 DNA reads as TGTGCCAGCAGCTTAATTGGGCTAGCGGAGGCAGATACGCAGTATTTT.

The table lists this clone with a count of one. The chain employs TRBV11-2 and TRBJ2-7, with 9 positions matching TRBD1. Germline V gene sequence: CDR1 SGHAT, CDR2 FQNNGV. The CDR3 is 14 residues long. V shed 5 bases, J shed 6 bases, and the junction held 8 bases outside the gene matches. CDR3 loop: CASSTYRGRGEQYF. CDR3 sequence (DNA): TGTGCCAGCAGCACATACAGGGGGCGCGGCGAGCAGTACTTC.

This chain connects TRBV11-2 to TRBJ2-1; 14 nucleotides agree with TRBD2. The germline gives CDR1 SGHAT, CDR2 FQNNGV. Germline trimming cut 1 base from V and 4 bases from J; bases unmatched to any gene: 6. This CDR3 is 18 amino acids long. The CDR3 is CASSLGGLAGASYNEQFF. The CDR3 DNA follows: TGTGCCAGCAGCTTAGGGGGACTAGCGGGAGCTTCTTACAATGAGCAGTTCTTC. The whole variable domain, filled in from reference TRBV11-2 and TRBJ2-1, reads EAGVAQSPRYKIIEKRQSVAFWCNPISGHATLYWYQQILGQGPKLLIQFQNNGVVDDSQLPKDRFSAERLKGVDSTLKIQPAKLEDSAVYLCASSLGGLAGASYNEQFFGPGTRLTVL.

This clone appeared a single time. The gene calls are TRBV27 and TRBJ1-5; the D gene is possibly TRBD1 (6 bases). CDR3 length: 13 residues. Deletions cut 9 bases from V and 6 bases from J, with 15 bases between. Germline loops: CDR1 MNHEY, CDR2 SMNVEV (reference sequence). CDR3: CASQDSLGQPQHF. The CDR3 DNA follows: TGTGCCAGTCAGGACAGTTTAGGTCAGCCCCAGCATTTT.

This clone was seen a single time. The chain uses TRBV4-3 and TRBJ2-1, with a tentative D call TRBD2 (6 bases). V gave up 0 bases and J gave up 2 bases, with 14 bases separating them. This CDR3 region has 17 residues. Germline V gene sequence: CDR1 LGHNA, CDR2 YSLEER. Here the CDR3 DNA reads TGCGCCAGCAGCCAAGATGTTGGAGGGGACCCCTACAATGAGCAGTTCTTC. Translated, it gives CASSQDVGGDPYNEQFF.

The V gene is TRBV5-1, the J gene TRBJ1-1; no clear D gene. The germline V gene has CDR1 SGHRS and CDR2 YFSETQ. The V gene lost 1 base and the J gene lost 1 base, with 8 bases spanning the gap. The CDR3 runs to 14 residues. This CDR3 reads CASSLKQRNTEAFF. CDR3 sequence (DNA): TGCGCCAGCAGCTTGAAACAGAGGAACACTGAAGCTTTCTTT. Using reference TRBV5-1 and TRBJ1-1 for the parts outside the CDR3, the full variable domain is KAGVTQTPRYLIKTRGQQVTLSCSPISGHRSVSWYQQTPGQGLQFLFEYFSETQRNKGNFPGRFSGRQFSNSRSEMNVSTLELGDSALYLCASSLKQRNTEAFFGQGTRLTVV.

The CDR3 region is CASSITVRDRTANTEAFF. The CDR3, as DNA: TGTGCCAGTAGTATAACCGTACGGGACAGGACGGCGAACACTGAAGCTTTCTTT. The chain employs TRBV19 and TRBJ1-1, with 8 bases matching TRBD1. Germline CDR1 LNHDA, CDR2 SQIVND (reference sequence). The CDR3 length is 18 residues. V lost 2 bases to trimming and J lost 1 base; unmatched junction nucleotides: 12.

This sequence joins TRBV7-9 and TRBJ2-7; 10 bases are a match to TRBD1. The CDR3 is 16 amino acids. The junction had 10 bases not matched to a gene; V was cut back by 3 bases and J by 5 bases. CDR1 is SEHNR, CDR2 FQNEAQ, per germline (reference sequence). The CDR3 coding sequence is TGTGCCAGCAGCTTCGACCCGGGACAGGGGAAGCACGAGCAGTACTTC. Protein: CASSFDPGQGKHEQYF.

On this clone: The sample has other DNA sequences that encode this CDR3 too. The DNA for the CDR3 is TGTGCCAGCAGTTACCAGTACGAGCAGTACTTC. It yields the protein CASSYQYEQYF. This chain uses TRBV6-5 with TRBJ2-7; no firm D call. This CDR3 comprises 11 residues. The germline V gene encodes CDR1 MNHEY and CDR2 SVGAGI. V lost 2 bases, J lost 4 bases, and 3 bases lay in between.

For this clone: One junction end does not reproduce the germline sequence, and a read error may be involved. V gene TRBV14 combines with J gene TRBJ2-5; D is unresolved. Germline CDR1 is SGHDN and CDR2 is FVKESK. This CDR3 region has 15 residues. In DNA, the CDR3 is TGTGACAGCAGCCATAGGTCTACCTCCTCCGAGACCCAGTACTTC. This encodes CDSSHRSTSSETQYF.

This clone was seen only once. The chain joins TRBV11-2 to TRBJ2-7; D gene unclear. There are 12 residues in the CDR3. Per germline, CDR1 SGHAT and CDR2 FQNNGV. V shed 1 base and J shed 5 bases, with 6 bases lying between them. CDR3 bases: TGTGCCAGCAGCTTAGTAGCCCACGAGCAGTACTTC. It is translated as CASSLVAHEQYF.

The V gene is TRBV5-4, the J gene TRBJ2-7, with 10 nucleotides matching TRBD1. CDR1 is SGHNT, CDR2 YYREEE, per germline (reference sequence). Trimming took 3 bases from V and 5 from J; bases not matched to a gene: 2. The CDR3 extends over 13 amino acids. In nucleotides, the CDR3 is TGTGCCAGCAGCTGGGACAGGGGCCACGAGCAGTACTTC. It translates to CASSWDRGHEQYF.

V is TRBV28 and J is TRBJ1-1; no firm D call. Trimming removed 6 bases at V and 8 bases at J, with 19 bases between. The CDR3 has 14 residues. CDR1 and CDR2 (germline): MDHEN, SYDVKM. The CDR3 region has the DNA TGTGCCAGCAGCACCGTCCTTTTCAAAGTCGAAGCTTTCTTT. Protein sequence: CASSTVLFKVEAFF. The whole variable domain, remainder taken from reference TRBV28 and TRBJ1-1, is DVKVTQSSRYLVKRTGEKVFLECVQDMDHENMFWYRQDPGLGLRLIYFSYDVKMKEKGDIPEGYSVSREKKERFSLILESASTNQTSMYLCASSTVLFKVEAFFGQGTRLTVV.

V is TRBV29-1 and J is TRBJ2-7, with D hard to call. This CDR3 spans 14 amino acids. The V gene's germline CDR1 is SQVTM and CDR2 ANQGSEA. Trimming pared 6 bases from V and 9 bases from J, leaving 24 bases between. CDR3 residues: CSVVGSLPLTGQYF. The CDR3 DNA is TGCAGCGTCGTCGGCAGCTTACCCCTTACGGGGCAGTACTTC.

This clone appeared once. J is TRBJ1-3 and V is TRBV19; perhaps TRBD1 as D (6 bases). The V and J ends lost 8 bases and 0 bases respectively, with 11 bases between them. This CDR3 has 14 amino acids. In germline, CDR1 is LNHDA, CDR2 SQIVND (reference sequence). This CDR3 is CASADSDSGNTIYF. In DNA form, the CDR3 reads TGTGCCAGTGCGGACAGTGACTCTGGAAACACCATATATTTT.

The chain joins TRBV27 to TRBJ2-1, with 13 nucleotides matching TRBD2. The J segment lost 9 bases and the V segment lost 2 bases, leaving 4 bases of the junction unmatched. The CDR3 is made up of 15 amino acids. Germline loops: CDR1 MNHEY, CDR2 SMNVEV (reference sequence). CDR3 protein: CASSLMTSGRLEQFF. Here the CDR3 DNA reads TGTGCCAGCAGTTTAATGACTAGCGGGAGGCTTGAGCAGTTCTTC.

A remark on this clone: Other DNA sequences in this sample translate to the same CDR3. This rearrangement joins TRBV9 to TRBJ2-1; D gene unclear. CDR3 size: 13 residues. CDR1 SGDLS and CDR2 YYNGEE come from the germline V gene. V dropped 0 bases and J dropped 7 bases, with 8 bases sitting between them. The CDR3 loop reads CASSVGFANEQFF. The CDR3 DNA sequence: TGTGCCAGCAGCGTAGGGTTCGCGAATGAGCAGTTCTTC.

The chain links TRBV9 to TRBJ2-2; D gene unclear. Germline CDR1 and CDR2: SGDLS and YYNGEE. V dropped 0 bases and J dropped 0 bases, with 9 bases sitting between them. CDR3 length: 16 amino acids. The CDR3: CASSVGVLANTGELFF. CDR3 bases: TGTGCCAGCAGCGTAGGGGTCTTGGCGAACACCGGGGAGCTGTTTTTT. Drawing the rest from reference TRBV9 and TRBJ2-2, the complete variable domain is DSGVTQTPKHLITATGQRVTLRCSPRSGDLSVYWYQQSLDQGLQFLIQYYNGEERAKGNILERFSAQQFPDLHSELNLSSLELGDSALYFCASSVGVLANTGELFFGEGSRLTVL.

The DNA for the CDR3 is TGTGCCAGCAGTTTCGGGACTAGCGTATTTGATGAGCAGTTCTTC. This gives the protein CASSFGTSVFDEQFF. The V gene is TRBV27, the J gene TRBJ2-1, with TRBD2 identical over 10 bases. This CDR3 contains 15 residues. CDR1 and CDR2 (germline): MNHEY, SMNVEV (reference sequence). The junction had 7 bases not matched to a gene; V was cut back by 3 bases and J by 8 bases.

This chain links TRBV19 with TRBJ2-4, with D hard to call. Trimming stripped 1 base from V and 4 bases from J, with 11 bases between. The CDR3 runs 15 residues. Germline lookup yields CDR1 LNHDA and CDR2 SQIVND (reference sequence). The CDR3 protein is CASSIASELKNIQYF. Written as DNA, the CDR3 is TGTGCCAGTAGTATAGCGTCAGAGCTAAAAAACATTCAGTACTTC. Complete variable domain (other parts from reference TRBV19 and TRBJ2-4): DGGITQSPKYLFRKEGQNVTLSCEQNLNHDAMYWYRQDPGQGLRLIYYSQIVNDFQKGDIAEGYSVSREKKESFPLTVTSAQKNPTAFYLCASSIASELKNIQYFGAGTRLSVL.

V and J are TRBV4-2 and TRBJ1-1; D not resolved. Germline V gives CDR1 LGHNA, CDR2 YNFKEQ. The CDR3 covers 16 residues. Trimming removed 0 bases from V and 1 base from J, with 12 bases in between. CDR3 DNA sequence: TGTGCCAGCAGCCAAGATGGGGAGATTTCGAACACTGAAGCTTTCTTT. Protein: CASSQDGEISNTEAFF.

The gene calls are TRBV11-2 and TRBJ2-1; D is undetermined. Germline values: CDR1 SGHAT, CDR2 FQNNGV. V lost 3 bases and J 6 bases, leaving 9 bases between the germline ends. This CDR3 is 13 amino acids long. The CDR3 spells CASSFFDGNEQFF. DNA of the CDR3: TGTGCCAGCAGCTTTTTTGACGGCAATGAGCAGTTCTTC. The entire variable domain, with the rest obtained from reference TRBV11-2 and TRBJ2-1, is as follows: EAGVAQSPRYKIIEKRQSVAFWCNPISGHATLYWYQQILGQGPKLLIQFQNNGVVDDSQLPKDRFSAERLKGVDSTLKIQPAKLEDSAVYLCASSFFDGNEQFFGPGTRLTVL.

The rearrangement joins TRBV6-5 to TRBJ2-5; 10 bases fit TRBD2. Germline V gene lookup returns CDR1 MNHEY and CDR2 SVGAGI. J lost 2 bases, V lost 7 bases, and 7 bases had no gene match. The CDR3 covers 15 residues. Here the CDR3 reads CASTQAGGTQETQYF. The CDR3 coding sequence is TGTGCCAGCACTCAAGCGGGAGGGACGCAAGAGACCCAGTACTTC.

The chain joins TRBV6-1 to TRBJ2-7; a weak D match, TRBD2 (6 bases). Trimming took off 6 bases at V and 3 bases at J, with 15 bases between the two ends. This CDR3 region has 14 residues. Germline CDR1 reads MNHNS; CDR2 reads SASEGT. CDR3 in amino acids: CASSVGGRYYEQYF. Here the CDR3 DNA reads TGTGCCAGCAGCGTGGGGGGACGGTACTACGAGCAGTACTTC.

This clone was recorded only once. The chain has TRBV5-4 and TRBJ1-1; D unclear. The CDR3 totals 12 residues. Germline values: CDR1 SGHNT, CDR2 YYREEE (reference sequence). V was clipped by 4 bases and J by 5 bases, with 9 bases between them. As DNA, the CDR3 is TGTGCCAGCAGCCCTCCGGAGACTGAAGCTTTCTTT. Its protein product is CASSPPETEAFF.